Listed here is a single T cell receptor beta chain. These data are taken from a study of shared clonotypes between healthy human individuals. Trimming stripped 3 bases from V and 1 base from J, with 17 bases between. The CDR3 is 17 amino acids. Per germline, CDR1 LNHDA and CDR2 SQIVND (reference sequence). It was at deep level that the assay was run. TCRdb's table, derived via immunoSEQ multiplex PCR, lists solely in-frame clones and lacks some. Altogether some 500,000 clones are present, about 96% being singletons, with the ten largest covering 0.05% to 0.07%. It was into CD45RA+ naive and CD45RA-negative memory subsets that the CD4+ cells were split.

This receptor was identified in a woman in her 30s in good health. The sample taken for sequencing was naive CD4+ T cells sorted from blood. The subset was: CD45RA+ positively selected. The chain joins TRBV19 to TRBJ2-3; tentatively, D is TRBD1 or TRBD2 (5 bases each). The CDR3 sequence is CASSIWGRDGRTDTQYF. CDR3 nucleotides: TGTGCCAGTAGTATTTGGGGTCGGGACGGCCGCACAGATACGCAGTATTTT.